This T cell receptor beta chain derives from a study of shared clonotypes between healthy human individuals. Trimming at V came to 5 bases and at J to 5 bases, leaving 7 bases not matched to a gene. The length of the CDR3 is 17 residues. CDR1 is SGHTA and CDR2 is FQGNSA in the germline V gene. Positive CCR7 selection of CD45RO-negative cells yielded the naive CD8 cells, and terminally differentiated effector memory CD45RA+ cells were excluded. When replicate PCRs were run on sorted subsets, they used around 0.2 ug DNA, about 30,000 T cell genomes. The assay was immunoSEQ multiplex PCR, and TCRdb's table has in-frame clones only and misses some. The table has 2 million or so clones, about 95% seen once.

The chain employs TRBV7-2 and TRBJ2-1; TRBD2 agrees at 15 bases. The source of this sequence is a man aged 18 to 30 in good health. Sequenced input: naive CD8+ T cells sorted from blood. This CDR3 reads CASSRTSGRAPDNEQFF. CDR3 coding DNA: TGTGCCAGCAGCCGGACTAGCGGGAGGGCCCCGGACAATGAGCAGTTCTTC.